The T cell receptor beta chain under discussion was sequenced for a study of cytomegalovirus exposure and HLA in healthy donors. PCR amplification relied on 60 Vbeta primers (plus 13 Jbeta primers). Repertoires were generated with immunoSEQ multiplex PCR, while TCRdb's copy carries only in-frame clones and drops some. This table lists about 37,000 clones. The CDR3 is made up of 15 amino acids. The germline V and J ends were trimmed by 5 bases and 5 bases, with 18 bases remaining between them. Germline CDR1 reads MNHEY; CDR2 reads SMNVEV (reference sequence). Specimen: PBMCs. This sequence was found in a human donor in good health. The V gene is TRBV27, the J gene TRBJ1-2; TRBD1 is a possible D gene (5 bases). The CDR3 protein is CASSPEGEGGYGYTF. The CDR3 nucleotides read TGTGCCAGCAGTCCCGAAGGGGAGGGAGGATATGGCTACACCTTC.